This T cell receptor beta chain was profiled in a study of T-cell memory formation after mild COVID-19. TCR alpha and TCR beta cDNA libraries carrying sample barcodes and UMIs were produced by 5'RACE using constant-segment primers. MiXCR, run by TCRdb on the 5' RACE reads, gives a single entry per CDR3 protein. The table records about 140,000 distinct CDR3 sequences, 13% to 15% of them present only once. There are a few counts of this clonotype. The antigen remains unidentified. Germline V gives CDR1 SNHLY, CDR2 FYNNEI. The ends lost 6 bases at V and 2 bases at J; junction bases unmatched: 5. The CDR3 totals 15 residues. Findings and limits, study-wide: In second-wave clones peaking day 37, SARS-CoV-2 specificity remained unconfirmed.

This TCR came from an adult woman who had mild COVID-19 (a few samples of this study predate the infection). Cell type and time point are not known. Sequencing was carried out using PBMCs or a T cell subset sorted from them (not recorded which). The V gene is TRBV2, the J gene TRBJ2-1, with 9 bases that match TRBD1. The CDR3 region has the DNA TGTGCCAGCAGACCCGACAGGGGGGCCTACAATGAGCAGTTCTTC. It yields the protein CASRPDRGAYNEQFF. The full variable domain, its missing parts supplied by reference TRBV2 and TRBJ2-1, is EPEVTQTPSHQVTQMGQEVILRCVPISNHLYFYWYRQILGQKVEFLVSFYNNEISEKSEIFDDQFSVERPDGSNFTLKIRSTKLEDSAMYFCASRPDRGAYNEQFFGPGTRLTVL.